Listed here are 32 T cell receptor beta chains from one sample, sequenced in a study of control samples from healthy donors and cancer patients. TCRdb keeps only in-frame clones here, not all; method: immunoSEQ multiplex PCR. In the table there are over 25,000 clones, around nine tenths of which are singletons. Sequencing was done on a sample of PBMCs. These receptors were taken from a woman aged 40 to 55 with lung cancer.

This clone was recorded a few times. The chain joins TRBV11-2 to TRBJ2-6; D is unresolved. The CDR3 contains 19 residues. Germline assignment: CDR1 SGHAT and CDR2 FQNNGV. The V gene lost 1 base and the J gene lost 0 bases, with 16 bases spanning the gap. CDR3 region: CASSLAPSSSSSGANVLTF. In nucleotides, the CDR3 is TGTGCCAGCAGCTTAGCCCCTTCCAGCAGCTCCTCTGGGGCCAACGTCCTGACTTTC.

The chain links TRBV2 to TRBJ1-5, with TRBD1 as a possible D gene (5 bases). The CDR3 extends over 14 amino acids. V was clipped by 3 bases and J by 3 bases, with 9 bases between them. Germline CDR1 reads SNHLY; CDR2 reads FYNNEI. For the CDR3, the DNA is TGTGCCAGCAGTGAGGGGGGGTTCAATCAGCCCCAGCATTTT. Translating it yields CASSEGGFNQPQHF. Based on the CDR3 plus reference TRBV2 and TRBJ1-5, the full variable domain is EPEVTQTPSHQVTQMGQEVILRCVPISNHLYFYWYRQILGQKVEFLVSFYNNEISEKSEIFDDQFSVERPDGSNFTLKIRSTKLEDSAMYFCASSEGGFNQPQHFGDGTRLSIL.

The chain has TRBV6-6 and TRBJ1-5; 9 nucleotides line up with TRBD1. The trim removed 6 bases at V and 5 bases at J, leaving 5 bases unmatched. The CDR3 extends over 14 amino acids. From germline, CDR1 is MNHNY and CDR2 SVGAGI (reference sequence). The CDR3: CASRRTGGDQPQHF. The CDR3 DNA sequence: TGTGCCAGCAGGAGAACAGGGGGCGATCAGCCCCAGCATTTT.

This chain joins TRBV20-1 and TRBJ2-1; D not resolved. Germline values: CDR1 DFQATT, CDR2 SNEGSKA (reference sequence). V lost 5 bases and J 9 bases, leaving 11 bases between the germline ends. The CDR3 sequence is 11 residues long. The CDR3 spells CSAQRSGEQFF. The CDR3 coding sequence is TGCAGTGCTCAGAGGTCTGGTGAGCAGTTCTTC.

This clone was seen only once. V gene TRBV2 combines with J gene TRBJ1-4, with TRBD1 as a possible D gene (5 bases). The germline gives CDR1 SNHLY, CDR2 FYNNEI. V lost 6 bases and J lost 3, with 14 bases in between. This CDR3 region has 15 residues. CDR3 sequence: CASRLGRSSNEKLFF. The CDR3 DNA reads TGTGCCAGCAGGCTGGGACGGTCGTCTAATGAAAAACTGTTTTTT.

Only a few counts were recorded for this clone. The CDR3 sequence: CASSLTSGGSSEQYF. CDR3 DNA: TGTGCCAGCAGTCTCACTAGCGGGGGGTCGTCCGAGCAGTACTTC. The genes are TRBV6-2 or TRBV6-3 and TRBJ2-7; TRBD2 agrees at 12 bases. With V trimmed by 5 bases and J by 6 bases, 8 bases remained unmatched. The CDR3 is 15 amino acids. Germline assignment: CDR1 MNHEY and CDR2 SVGEGT.

In this sample, this clone turned up once. The rearrangement links TRBV7-3 to TRBJ2-1, with D hard to call. Looked up from germline, CDR1 is SGHTA and CDR2 is FQGTGA. The CDR3 has 13 amino acids. V lost 1 base to trimming and J lost 9 bases, with 10 bases between them. The CDR3 region is CASSLRTDSEQFF. In nucleotides, the CDR3 is TGTGCCAGCAGCTTAAGGACGGATTCTGAGCAGTTCTTC.

The V gene is TRBV7-6, the J gene TRBJ2-2; D is possibly TRBD1 or TRBD2 (7 bases each). Germline loops: CDR1 SGHVS, CDR2 FNYEAQ. Trimming cost V 0 bases and J 3 bases, with 14 bases left between them. There are 17 residues in the CDR3. The CDR3 protein is CASSLAGGGPDTGELFF. In nucleotides, the CDR3 is TGTGCCAGCAGCTTAGCGGGAGGGGGCCCCGACACCGGGGAGCTGTTTTTT.

The chain employs TRBV15 and TRBJ2-1, with D unresolved. Germline V gene data show CDR1 as LNHNV and CDR2 as YYDKDF (reference sequence). V dropped 1 base and J dropped 0 bases, with 13 bases sitting between them. CDR3 length: 17 amino acids. CDR3 bases: TGTGCCACCAGCAGAGGGCCCATCTTGAGCTCCTACAATGAGCAGTTCTTC. Its translation: CATSRGPILSSYNEQFF.

The chain links TRBV19 to TRBJ1-6; no clear D. CDR1 LNHDA and CDR2 SQIVND come from the germline V gene (reference sequence). The CDR3 consists of 17 residues. V was clipped by 6 bases and J by 0 bases, with 15 bases between them. CDR3 protein: CASRQDGMSSYNSPLHF. The CDR3 nucleotides are TGTGCCAGTAGGCAGGACGGGATGAGCTCCTATAATTCACCCCTCCACTTT.

This clone appeared a single time. This chain uses TRBV28 with TRBJ1-4; D is unresolved. Germline assignment: CDR1 MDHEN and CDR2 SYDVKM. Trimming took off 5 bases at V and 1 base at J, with 8 bases between the two ends. There are 14 residues in the CDR3. The CDR3 reads CASSPAVTNEKLFF. CDR3 nucleotides: TGTGCCAGCAGTCCCGCAGTAACTAATGAAAAACTGTTTTTT.

The chain combines TRBV5-1 with TRBJ2-7; TRBD2 matches at 10 bases. This CDR3 has 16 residues. V lost 0 bases, J lost 4 bases, and 7 bases stayed unmatched. Germline CDR1 is SGHRS and CDR2 is YFSETQ. CDR3 nucleotide sequence: TGCGCCAGCAGCTTGGACGGGACTAGCGCGGATTACGAGCAGTACTTC. This translates into CASSLDGTSADYEQYF.

The sample holds a few counts of this clone. V and J are TRBV19 and TRBJ1-1, with 11 bases matching TRBD1. V shed 7 bases and J 8 bases; nucleotides not matched to a gene: 6. Germline loops: CDR1 LNHDA, CDR2 SQIVND (reference sequence). The CDR3 totals 13 residues. In nucleotides, the CDR3 is TGTGCCAGTACGACGGGGACAGGGGGAGAAGCTTTCTTT. It is translated as CASTTGTGGEAFF.

This clone occurred once. This sequence joins TRBV30 and TRBJ2-7, with a tentative D call TRBD1 (5 bases). Trimming took 2 bases from V and 7 from J, leaving 12 bases between them. CDR1 is GTSNPN, CDR2 SVGIG, per germline (reference sequence). This CDR3 has 12 residues. In nucleotides, the CDR3 is TGTGCCTGGAGTCATAGGGGAAAGGAGCAGTACTTC. The encoded protein is CAWSHRGKEQYF.

The chain combines TRBV10-1 with TRBJ2-7; perhaps TRBD2 as D (5 bases). The CDR3 consists of 14 residues. Germline-derived CDR1 and CDR2 are WNHNN and SYGVQD (reference sequence). The V end lost 2 bases, the J end lost 0 bases, and 8 bases lay between the germline ends. The CDR3 protein is CASSEGESSYEQYF. The CDR3 bases are TGCGCCAGCAGTGAGGGGGAGAGCTCCTACGAGCAGTACTTC.

In this sample, this clone turned up once. J is TRBJ1-3 and V is TRBV9; tentative D call: TRBD1 (5 bases). The CDR3 totals 15 residues. Germline values: CDR1 SGDLS, CDR2 YYNGEE. V lost 2 bases and J 0 bases, leaving 9 bases between the germline ends. The CDR3 spells CASSVQGSSGNTIYF. DNA of the CDR3: TGTGCCAGCAGCGTCCAGGGTTCCTCTGGAAACACCATATATTTT.

The chain employs TRBV7-2 and TRBJ1-1, with a possible D match to TRBD1 (5 bases). The V end was cut by 5 bases, the J end by 4 bases, with 14 bases between. The CDR3 runs to 14 residues. Germline V gives CDR1 SGHTA, CDR2 FQGNSA. DNA of the CDR3: TGTGCCAGCAGCCTTCGAACCAGGGCCACTGAAGCTTTCTTT. This codes for CASSLRTRATEAFF.

This clone was detected a few times. The J gene is TRBJ1-5, the V gene TRBV29-1; TRBD1 might be the D (5 bases). Germline V gene data show CDR1 as SQVTM and CDR2 as ANQGSEA. This CDR3 contains 15 residues. V was trimmed by 6 bases and J by 2 bases, leaving 17 bases between them. CDR3 protein: CSVSGASGGNQPQHF. Written as DNA, the CDR3 is TGCAGCGTCAGCGGGGCCTCGGGTGGCAATCAGCCCCAGCATTTT.

V usage is TRBV5-5 and J usage is TRBJ1-3; D possibly corresponds to TRBD1 (5 bases). The CDR3 runs 17 residues. The germline gives CDR1 SGHKS, CDR2 YYEKEE (reference sequence). The V end lost 4 bases, the J end lost 2 bases, and 19 bases lay between the germline ends. CDR3 DNA: TGTGCCAGCAGCCCCGGTTTGTCGAGCAGGGCTGGAAACACCATATATTTT. This encodes CASSPGLSSRAGNTIYF.

The chain combines TRBV11-2 with TRBJ1-5; D possibly corresponds to TRBD1 (5 bases). Germline V CDR1 and CDR2: SGHAT, FQNNGV. This CDR3 has 13 amino acids. Trimming cost V 5 bases and J 4 bases, with 9 bases left between them. CDR3 bases: TGTGCCAGCAGCGGGGGACCAAATCAGCCCCAGCATTTT. It codes for CASSGGPNQPQHF.

The CDR3: CVRSLVIRVGSHYGYGYTF. The CDR3, as DNA: TGTGTCAGAAGCTTAGTAATCAGGGTTGGGTCCCACTATGGCTATGGCTACACCTTC. V is TRBV7-5 and J is TRBJ1-2; the table's D call TRBD1 went unverified against the DNA. TRBV7-5 is a documented pseudogene. This CDR3 comprises 19 residues.

This chain connects TRBV6-6 to TRBJ2-3, with 11 bases fitting TRBD2. V lost 7 bases, J lost 4 bases, and 4 bases stayed unmatched. Looked up from germline, CDR1 is MNHNY and CDR2 is SVGAGI (reference sequence). CDR3 size: 14 residues. CDR3 loop: CASTGLADPDTQYF. CDR3 in DNA: TGTGCCAGCACGGGACTAGCGGATCCAGATACGCAGTATTTT.

The sample holds one count of this clone. The chain has TRBV6-1 and TRBJ2-7; no clear D. V gave up 2 bases and J gave up 2 bases, with 7 bases separating them. The germline V gene encodes CDR1 MNHNS and CDR2 SASEGT. The CDR3 has 13 residues. CDR3: CASSERSPYEQYF. The CDR3 DNA follows: TGTGCCAGCAGTGAACGAAGTCCCTACGAGCAGTACTTC.

This clone was observed once. The chain joins TRBV6-5 to TRBJ1-2, with D tentatively TRBD1 (5 bases). V dropped 0 bases and J dropped 6 bases, with 11 bases sitting between them. The length of the CDR3 is 14 residues. Germline values: CDR1 MNHEY, CDR2 SVGAGI. CDR3 region: CASSYSGPRHGYTF. The DNA of the CDR3 is TGTGCCAGCAGTTACTCGGGGCCTCGGCATGGCTACACCTTC.

The V call is TRBV6-4, the J call TRBJ2-1, with TRBD2 identical over 12 bases. The germline V gene has CDR1 MRHNA and CDR2 SNTAGT. The CDR3 is made up of 15 amino acids. Trimming removed 3 bases from V and 6 bases from J; junction bases left unmatched: 3. CDR3 sequence (DNA): TGTGCCAGCAGTGAGTCTAGCGGGGGGGCCAATGAGCAGTTCTTC. This translates into CASSESSGGANEQFF.

This rearrangement joins TRBV12-5 to TRBJ2-5, with 7 bases lining up with TRBD1. CDR1 is LGHNT, CDR2 FRNRAP, per germline. V dropped 1 base and J dropped 9; count of bases not matched to a gene: 5. The CDR3 spans 13 residues. CDR3 residues: CASGLDGQAAQYF. CDR3 nucleotide sequence: TGTGCTAGTGGTTTGGACGGACAGGCCGCCCAGTACTTC.

The V gene is TRBV6-5, the J gene TRBJ2-5, with TRBD2 identical over 11 bases. The CDR3 has 15 amino acids. V was pared by 7 bases and J by 4 bases, with 8 bases of the junction left unmatched. Germline V CDR1 and CDR2: MNHEY, SVGAGI. The chain's CDR3 is CASNLLAGGRETQYF. The CDR3 DNA reads TGTGCCAGCAACCTTCTAGCGGGGGGCCGAGAGACCCAGTACTTC.

This chain links TRBV3-1 (or the pseudogene TRBV3-2) with TRBJ2-3, with 12 bases aligning to TRBD2. J was trimmed by 0 bases and V by 2 bases; bases with no gene match: 6. Germline lookup yields CDR1 LGHDT and CDR2 YNNKEL (reference sequence). There are 18 residues in the CDR3. CDR3 DNA sequence: TGTGCCAGCAGCCAAACCGGGACTAGCGGGCCCAGCACAGATACGCAGTATTTT. This encodes CASSQTGTSGPSTDTQYF.

This clone was seen once. J is TRBJ1-2 and V is TRBV27; D perhaps matches TRBD1 (5 bases). V was cut by 6 bases and J by 0 bases, with 14 bases left in between. Germline assignment: CDR1 MNHEY and CDR2 SMNVEV (reference sequence). CDR3 length: 15 amino acids. DNA for the CDR3: TGTGCCAGCAGGCCGGGAGGGGATACTAACTATGGCTACACCTTC. This gives the protein CASRPGGDTNYGYTF.

This clone was recorded once. This chain uses TRBV29-1 with TRBJ1-2; no definite D call. Deletions cut 2 bases from V and 3 bases from J, with 7 bases between. The CDR3 loop spans 12 amino acids. The germline V gene encodes CDR1 SQVTM and CDR2 ANQGSEA. CDR3 sequence reads: CSVESSHYGYTF. For the CDR3, the DNA is TGCAGCGTTGAATCCAGTCACTATGGCTACACCTTC.

The chain uses TRBV27 and TRBJ2-7; D is unresolved. The germline gives CDR1 MNHEY, CDR2 SMNVEV (reference sequence). The CDR3 sequence is 16 residues long. Trimming removed 3 bases from V and 2 bases from J, with 17 bases in between. CDR3 protein: CASSLRSPGTTYEQYF. In DNA, the CDR3 is TGTGCCAGCAGTTTGAGATCCCCCGGCACGACCTACGAGCAGTACTTC.

The genes are TRBV2 and TRBJ1-4; 8 nucleotides align to TRBD1. From germline, CDR1 is SNHLY and CDR2 FYNNEI. The CDR3 extends over 17 amino acids. Germline trimming cut 3 bases from V and 7 bases from J; bases unmatched to any gene: 13. For the CDR3, the DNA is TGTGCCAGCAGTGAGGCGCAGGGGGCTTCCCTAGGTGAAAAACTGTTTTTT. As protein: CASSEAQGASLGEKLFF.